Given below is one T cell receptor (beta chain) in context. Its target is not known. The source material, RNA transcripts, was used to amplify TCR beta CDR3 regions. Initially, a first-round RT-PCR of the TCR CDR3 employed the HTBI primer set. TCRdb used MiXCR to reprocess the multiplex PCR reads, holding one entry per CDR3 protein. The repertoire has approximately 300,000 distinct CDR3 sequences, approximately 18% of them found once; the top ten carry under 45%. Germline V gene lookup returns CDR1 DFQATT and CDR2 SNEGSKA (reference sequence). Trimming at V came to 6 bases and at J to 7 bases, leaving 17 bases not matched to a gene. The CDR3 length is 15 residues. Patients affected by ophthalmopathy presented a Clinical Activity Score of at least 3, a NOSPECS grade of at least 4, and disease duration below 3 months. It was uncontrolled infection, other autoimmune disease, pregnancy or lactation that excluded patients.

The source of the sample is a study of T cells in Graves' hyperthyroidism and ophthalmopathy. Overall study findings and caveats: Most thyroid clonotypes with frequency above 0.001 were detected in blood.

Sequenced sample: blood. The TCR comes from a man aged 50 or older with Graves' ophthalmopathy. The chain carries TRBV20-1 and TRBJ2-7; 8 bases map to TRBD2. The CDR3 nucleotides are TGCAGTGCCCGAGTCGAAGTCAAGCGGGAGACAGAGCAGTACTTC. As protein: CSARVEVKRETEQYF.